Each of the 18 T cell receptor beta chains below was sequenced from the same sample in a study of cytomegalovirus exposure and HLA in healthy donors. Vbeta (60) and Jbeta (13) primers were used in the PCR. Clones were read by immunoSEQ multiplex PCR, and TCRdb kept only the in-frame ones, dropping some. This sample has 150,000 to 200,000 clones, with 80% found just once. Specimen: PBMCs. The receptors originated from a middle-aged man in good health and CMV-seropositive.

Of note for this clone: One end of the junction varies from germline; a read error may be responsible. The V call is TRBV29-1, the J call TRBJ2-1, with 7 bases fitting TRBD1. The CDR3 spans 14 residues. CDR1 SQVTM and CDR2 ANQGSEA come from the germline V gene. The CDR3 region is CSVEAWDSPNGQFF. The CDR3, as DNA: TGCAGCGTTGAAGCCTGGGACAGCCCAAATGGGCAGTTCTTC.

The chain uses TRBV6-4 and TRBJ2-3; D remains ambiguous. The germline V and J ends were trimmed by 4 bases and 0 bases, with 5 bases remaining between them. The CDR3 runs 13 residues. In germline, CDR1 is MRHNA, CDR2 SNTAGT. The CDR3 DNA follows: TGTGCCAGCAGTGTAGAGAGCACAGATACGCAGTATTTT. Translating gives CASSVESTDTQYF.

This clone has a handful of counts. The chain links TRBV7-2 to TRBJ1-2, with 8 bases matching TRBD1. Looked up from germline, CDR1 is SGHTA and CDR2 is FQGNSA. The V segment lost 5 bases and the J segment 8 bases; nucleotides outside the gene matches: 13. The CDR3 covers 15 residues. CDR3 sequence: CASSPDPGQGRGYTF. The CDR3 DNA follows: TGTGCCAGCAGCCCGGACCCCGGACAGGGAAGAGGCTACACCTTC. Using reference TRBV7-2 and TRBJ1-2 for the parts outside the CDR3, the full variable domain is GAGVSQSPSNKVTEKGKDVELRCDPISGHTALYWYRQSLGQGLEFLIYFQGNSAPDKSGLPSDRFSAERTGGSVSTLTIQRTQQEDSAVYLCASSPDPGQGRGYTFGSGTRLTVV.

This sequence joins TRBV19 and TRBJ2-2, with D possibly TRBD2 on 5 matching bases. This CDR3 contains 14 residues. V gave up 0 bases and J gave up 6 bases, with 8 bases separating them. Germline V gene sequence: CDR1 LNHDA, CDR2 SQIVND (reference sequence). CDR3 amino acids: CASSIDLRAGELFF. CDR3 DNA sequence: TGTGCCAGTAGTATAGATCTGAGGGCCGGGGAGCTGTTTTTT.

This clone was observed once. V is TRBV20-1 and J is TRBJ2-5; D is unclear. Trimming stripped 3 bases from V and 5 bases from J, with 7 bases between. The CDR3 totals 11 residues. Germline values: CDR1 DFQATT, CDR2 SNEGSKA (reference sequence). In DNA form, the CDR3 reads TGCAGTGCTAGCGCCGCGGAGACCCAGTACTTC. It encodes CSASAAETQYF.

The chain is built from TRBV14 and TRBJ2-1; D gene ambiguous. The CDR3 consists of 15 residues. Germline-derived CDR1 and CDR2 are SGHDN and FVKESK. Trimming shortened V by 5 bases and J by 2 bases, and 13 bases separated the two germline ends. CDR3 protein: CASSVLFGPYNEQFF. The CDR3 DNA reads TGTGCCAGCAGCGTACTCTTTGGTCCCTACAATGAGCAGTTCTTC.

This clone turned up a few times. This chain connects TRBV21-1 to TRBJ1-2; TRBD1, the D gene given by the table, was not confirmed from the DNA. TRBV21-1 is listed as a pseudogene. The CDR3 is 15 amino acids. CDR3 sequence reads: CASRANRGRGYGYTF. The DNA for the CDR3 is TGTGCCAGCAGGGCGAACAGGGGGAGAGGCTATGGCTACACCTTC.

This chain joins TRBV27 and TRBJ1-2; TRBD1 is a possible D gene (5 bases). Per germline, CDR1 MNHEY and CDR2 SMNVEV (reference sequence). The CDR3 runs to 14 residues. V was shortened by 0 bases and J by 8 bases, with 13 bases between the two germline ends. The CDR3 loop is CASSLSRAGGGYTF. The DNA of the CDR3 is TGTGCCAGCAGTTTATCTCGGGCCGGGGGAGGCTACACCTTC.

This clone was detected only once. Written as DNA, the CDR3 is TGTGCCAGCAGCCCTAGCGGGGGATCCTACGAGCAGTACTTC. Its translation: CASSPSGGSYEQYF. This chain connects TRBV6-5 to TRBJ2-7; 10 bases are a match to TRBD2. With 6 bases clipped from V and 1 base from J, the junction kept 3 bases outside the gene matches. The CDR3 is 14 amino acids. Germline V lookup: CDR1 MNHEY, CDR2 SVGAGI.

This sequence joins TRBV4-2 and TRBJ1-2; 8 bases are a match to TRBD1. CDR1 is LGHNA and CDR2 is YNFKEQ in the germline V gene. J was trimmed by 4 bases and V by 2 bases; bases with no gene match: 15. The CDR3 loop spans 18 amino acids. CDR3: CASSQPGTGTGGPYGYTF. DNA for the CDR3: TGTGCCAGCAGCCAACCTGGGACGGGGACAGGAGGGCCCTATGGCTACACCTTC.

This clone has only a few counts. Other DNA sequences in the sample encode the same CDR3. This chain joins TRBV27 and TRBJ1-5; tentative D call: TRBD1 (5 bases). Looked up from germline, CDR1 is MNHEY and CDR2 is SMNVEV (reference sequence). Trimming removed 3 bases from V and 0 bases from J, with 9 bases in between. CDR3 length: 15 amino acids. The CDR3 DNA follows: TGTGCCAGCAGTTTTGGGGGAGGTAGCAATCAGCCCCAGCATTTT. This sequence encodes CASSFGGGSNQPQHF.

V gene TRBV19 combines with J gene TRBJ2-5; 7 nucleotides match TRBD2. The V segment lost 3 bases and the J segment 5 bases; nucleotides outside the gene matches: 6. The V gene's germline CDR1 is LNHDA and CDR2 SQIVND (reference sequence). This CDR3 region has 14 residues. The CDR3 region has the DNA TGTGCCAGTAGTATGGGGCGGGGGACCGAGACCCAGTACTTC. This codes for CASSMGRGTETQYF.

This clone came up a few times. The chain combines TRBV7-2 with TRBJ1-4; no firm D call. The germline V gene has CDR1 SGHTA and CDR2 FQGNSA. V was cut by 1 base and J by 10 bases, with 13 bases left in between. CDR3 length: 14 residues. The CDR3 reads CASSLGTRMGKLFF. The DNA for the CDR3 is TGTGCCAGCAGCTTAGGGACTCGTATGGGAAAACTGTTTTTT. Supplemented by reference TRBV7-2 and TRBJ1-4, the full variable domain reads GAGVSQSPSNKVTEKGKDVELRCDPISGHTALYWYRQSLGQGLEFLIYFQGNSAPDKSGLPSDRFSAERTGGSVSTLTIQRTQQEDSAVYLCASSLGTRMGKLFFGSGTQLSVL.

This chain links TRBV7-2 with TRBJ2-5; 12 bases are a match to TRBD2. Unmatched junction bases numbered 7, after V lost 5 bases and J lost 0 bases. Germline loops: CDR1 SGHTA, CDR2 FQGNSA. The CDR3 totals 17 residues. CDR3 nucleotides: TGTGCCAGCAGCCGCGGACTAGCGGGGTCCTACCAAGAGACCCAGTACTTC. Translating gives CASSRGLAGSYQETQYF.

The rearrangement joins TRBV5-1 to TRBJ1-1, with D hard to call. The CDR3 has 15 residues. The germline V gene has CDR1 SGHRS and CDR2 YFSETQ. The V end was cut by 1 base, the J end by 0 bases, with 10 bases between. The CDR3 spells CASSLYAAVNTEAFF. The CDR3 DNA reads as TGCGCCAGCAGCTTGTACGCAGCGGTGAACACTGAAGCTTTCTTT.

The chain joins TRBV5-1 to TRBJ2-3; D perhaps matches TRBD1 (6 bases). The CDR3 has 16 residues. Germline-derived CDR1 and CDR2 are SGHRS and YFSETQ. V dropped 9 bases and J dropped 2 bases, with 22 bases sitting between them. CDR3 sequence (DNA): TGCGCCACCAACCTAGGGGGTGCAGGGTACACAGATACGCAGTATTTT. Amino acid sequence: CATNLGGAGYTDTQYF.

This clone was observed once. The chain uses TRBV10-2 and TRBJ2-7; the match to TRBD1 covers 9 bases. This CDR3 comprises 13 residues. V was pared by 7 bases and J by 4 bases, with 5 bases of the junction left unmatched. CDR1 is WSHSY and CDR2 is SAAADI in the germline V gene. The CDR3 spells CASTRDRAYEQYF. The CDR3 DNA reads TGCGCCAGCACTCGGGACAGGGCGTACGAGCAGTACTTC.

This CDR3 reads CASSLMGAGGYTF. Here the CDR3 DNA reads TGTGCCAGCAGTTTAATGGGGGCCGGGGGCTACACCTTC. The chain has TRBV27 and TRBJ1-2; TRBD1 is a possible D gene (6 bases). Trimming cost V 2 bases and J 8 bases, with 12 bases left between them. There are 13 residues in the CDR3. The germline gives CDR1 MNHEY, CDR2 SMNVEV (reference sequence).